Listed below are T cell receptor beta chains from one sample, sequenced in a study of response to subunit inactivated influenza vaccine. TCRdb reprocessed the RT-PCR reads with MiXCR, giving one entry per CDR3 protein. The sample holds hundreds of thousands of distinct CDR3 sequences, 15% to 18% seen once. The sequencing here drew on PBMCs from blood, taken about 12 days after vaccination. The receptors were sampled from a man aged 45-65 years who received an inactivated influenza vaccine. The CDR3 runs from the conserved cysteine through the conserved F or W. Fields, in order: J gene, V gene, clone size, D gene, CDR3 protein, CDR3 DNA. D genes are given only for firm matches. Some rows have no size entry. The others give once, few or many, or a class for an expanded clone.

j_call: TRBJ2-7; v_call: TRBV5-1; clone_size: .; d_call: .; cdr3_aa: CASSLDGPGSYEQYF; cdr3_nt: TGCGCCAGCAGCTTGGACGGTCCCGGATCCTACGAGCAGTACTTC
j_call: TRBJ2-3; v_call: TRBV5-1; clone_size: .; d_call: .; cdr3_aa: CASLGGTSTDTQYF; cdr3_nt: TGCGCCAGCTTGGGCGGAACTAGCACAGATACGCAGTATTTT
j_call: TRBJ1-5; v_call: TRBV20-1; clone_size: few; d_call: TRBD1; cdr3_aa: CSASQGGVQNQPQHF; cdr3_nt: TGCAGTGCTAGTCAGGGGGGTGTACAGAATCAGCCCCAGCATTTT
j_call: TRBJ2-1; v_call: TRBV20-1; clone_size: .; d_call: TRBD1; cdr3_aa: CSARDRGQSSYNEQFF; cdr3_nt: TGCAGTGCTAGAGATCGGGGACAGAGCTCCTACAATGAGCAGTTCTTC
j_call: TRBJ1-1; v_call: TRBV7-9; clone_size: few; d_call: .; cdr3_aa: CASSSDFFQAFF; cdr3_nt: TGTGCCAGCAGCTCGGACTTTTTTCAAGCTTTCTTT
j_call: TRBJ1-5; v_call: TRBV12-3/TRBV12-4; clone_size: few; d_call: .; cdr3_aa: CASTLYNQPQHF; cdr3_nt: TGTGCCAGCACCCTATACAATCAGCCCCAGCATTTT
j_call: TRBJ1-4; v_call: TRBV2; clone_size: .; d_call: TRBD1; cdr3_aa: CASKGGTGNEKLFF; cdr3_nt: TGTGCCAGCAAAGGGGGGACAGGGAATGAAAAACTGTTTTTT
j_call: TRBJ1-1; v_call: TRBV9; clone_size: few; d_call: .; cdr3_aa: CASSPEEGAGTEAFF; cdr3_nt: TGTGCCAGCAGCCCAGAAGAGGGCGCGGGCACTGAAGCTTTCTTT
j_call: TRBJ1-4; v_call: TRBV11-2; clone_size: once; d_call: .; cdr3_aa: CASSLGTVGTEKLFF; cdr3_nt: TGTGCCAGCAGCTTAGGGACAGTGGGAACCGAAAAACTGTTTTTT
j_call: TRBJ1-2; v_call: TRBV7-2; clone_size: .; d_call: .; cdr3_aa: CASSLVFRRADSYGYTF; cdr3_nt: TGTGCCAGCAGCTTAGTTTTTAGACGGGCAGATAGTTATGGCTACACCTTC
j_call: TRBJ1-1; v_call: TRBV5-1; clone_size: few; d_call: .; cdr3_aa: CASSLGGPNEAFF; cdr3_nt: TGCGCCAGCAGCCTAGGGGGGCCCAATGAAGCTTTCTTT
j_call: TRBJ2-3; v_call: TRBV15; clone_size: .; d_call: TRBD2; cdr3_aa: CATSRDGGLAASTDTQYF; cdr3_nt: TGTGCCACCAGCAGAGATGGAGGGCTAGCGGCTAGCACAGATACGCAGTATTTT
j_call: TRBJ2-1; v_call: TRBV27; clone_size: few; d_call: .; cdr3_aa: CASTPGPFTAQYNEQFF; cdr3_nt: TGTGCCAGCACCCCGGGCCCCTTCACGGCGCAATACAATGAGCAGTTCTTC
j_call: TRBJ2-1; v_call: TRBV20-1; clone_size: .; d_call: TRBD2; cdr3_aa: CSARGGTSGHYNEQFF; cdr3_nt: TGCAGTGCTAGAGGTGGGACTAGCGGCCACTACAATGAGCAGTTCTTC
j_call: TRBJ2-1; v_call: TRBV24-1; clone_size: many; d_call: TRBD1; cdr3_aa: CATSDHGQGARDEQFF; cdr3_nt: TGTGCCACCAGTGATCACGGACAGGGGGCACGAGATGAGCAGTTCTTC
j_call: TRBJ1-2; v_call: TRBV12-3/TRBV12-4; clone_size: .; d_call: .; cdr3_aa: CASSLEGGHYGYTF; cdr3_nt: TGTGCCAGCAGCCTAGAGGGCGGCCACTATGGCTACACCTTC
j_call: TRBJ2-5; v_call: TRBV29-1; clone_size: many; d_call: .; cdr3_aa: CSVEPIQGFWETQYF; cdr3_nt: TGCAGCGTTGAACCCATACAGGGCTTCTGGGAGACCCAGTACTTC
j_call: TRBJ2-5; v_call: TRBV5-5; clone_size: few; d_call: .; cdr3_aa: CASSLIGTQETQYF; cdr3_nt: TGTGCCAGCAGCTTGATAGGTACCCAAGAGACCCAGTACTTC
j_call: TRBJ1-1; v_call: TRBV20-1; clone_size: few; d_call: .; cdr3_aa: CKDGSGGRETEAFF; cdr3_nt: TGCAAGGACGGGTCGGGGGGGCGCGAAACTGAAGCTTTCTTT
j_call: TRBJ2-2; v_call: TRBV11-1; clone_size: many; d_call: .; cdr3_aa: CASSLGGGLFF; cdr3_nt: TGTGCCAGCAGCTTAGGAGGGGGGCTGTTTTTT
j_call: TRBJ2-1; v_call: TRBV29-1; clone_size: .; d_call: TRBD2; cdr3_aa: CSVEGGTSGGPYYNEQFF; cdr3_nt: TGCAGCGTTGAAGGGGGGACTAGCGGGGGGCCCTACTACAATGAGCAGTTCTTC
j_call: TRBJ1-4; v_call: TRBV2; clone_size: .; d_call: .; cdr3_aa: CASSGPDRYLFF; cdr3_nt: TGTGCCAGCAGCGGTCCCGACAGATATCTGTTTTTT
j_call: TRBJ2-1; v_call: TRBV7-3; clone_size: .; d_call: .; cdr3_aa: CASSFVLAESLQF; cdr3_nt: TGTGCCAGCAGCTTTGTCCTAGCAGAATCTTTACAATTC